The sequence of this T cell receptor beta chain was determined in a study of blood T cell repertoires in COVID-19. Overall study: Acute and convalescent COVID-19 samples came from the United States, Italy and Spain.

CDR1 and CDR2 from the germline V gene are SGHVS and FNYEAQ. The ends were cut back, 0 bases at V and 0 bases at J, with 12 bases in the middle. The CDR3 covers 17 residues. Authors' methods: Quantification of nucleated cells was approximated via reference gene primer amplification. Here immunoSEQ multiplex PCR was the method, and the copy in TCRdb shows in-frame clones only, minus some. For V, J and clone size, that table is used; D and trimming come from the DNA. The sample shows some 200,000 clones, about 85% of them seen only once. The receptor was isolated from a man aged 45-65 years who had recovered from COVID-19. The V call is TRBV7-6, the J call TRBJ1-3; a weak D match, TRBD1 (5 bases). Material for sequencing was peripheral blood. CDR3 protein: CASSLAATGASGNTIYF. In DNA, the CDR3 is TGTGCCAGCAGCTTAGCGGCCACAGGCGCCTCTGGAAACACCATATATTTT.